Presented here are 19 T cell receptor beta chains from one specimen sequenced in a study of blood T cells in healthy people across ages. Combining a sample-barcoded 5' primer with a J-beta primer mix, a second PCR ran for roughly 7 to 12 cycles. MiXCR was run by TCRdb on the 5' RACE reads, yielding one entry per CDR3 protein. There are approximately 2,000,000 distinct CDR3 sequences in the sample; about two fifths occur only once, and 23% lies in the top ten. Sequences were obtained from blood. The receptors originated from a human donor in good health.

This clonotype was seen only a few times. The chain carries TRBV10-3 and TRBJ2-7, with a tentative D call TRBD1 (5 bases). Trimming shortened V by 11 bases and J by 4 bases, and 18 bases separated the two germline ends. Per the germline V gene, CDR1 is ENHRY and CDR2 is SYGVKD. This CDR3 has 13 amino acids. The CDR3 loop reads CASTQGFLYEQYF. The CDR3 nucleotides read TGTGCCTCCACCCAGGGATTTCTATACGAGCAGTACTTC.

This clonotype has a single count. The chain combines TRBV7-9 with TRBJ1-2; 7 bases are shared with TRBD1. Per the germline V gene, CDR1 is SEHNR and CDR2 is FQNEAQ (reference sequence). This CDR3 is built from 15 residues. V lost 0 bases, J lost 6 bases, and 7 bases stayed unmatched. Here the CDR3 reads CASSLAGRGTNGYTF. The DNA for the CDR3 is TGTGCCAGCAGCTTAGCTGGCAGGGGGACGAATGGCTACACCTTC. Full variable domain (outside the CDR3, taken from reference TRBV7-9 and TRBJ1-2): DTGVSQNPRHKITKRGQNVTFRCDPISEHNRLYWYRQTLGQGPEFLTYFQNEAQLEKSRLLSDRFSAERPKGSFSTLEIQRTEQGDSAMYLCASSLAGRGTNGYTFGSGTRLTVV.

The rearrangement joins TRBV12-3 or TRBV12-4 to TRBJ1-2, with D possibly matching TRBD1 (5 bases). V was trimmed by 2 bases and J by 3 bases, leaving 19 bases between them. This CDR3 is 17 amino acids long. Written as DNA, the CDR3 is TGTGCCAGCAGTTTAAGTTGGGTAAAAGGGGTTGACTATGGCTACACCTTC. This encodes CASSLSWVKGVDYGYTF.

This clonotype has only a few counts. V and J are TRBV6-5 and TRBJ2-1; 7 bases are a match to TRBD1. V lost 4 bases and J lost 6; bases outside the gene matches: 6. CDR1 and CDR2 (germline): MNHEY, SVGAGI. The CDR3 length is 14 residues. The CDR3 DNA sequence: TGTGCCAGCAGTTTGGACAGGTTTGGCAATGAGCAGTTCTTC. Protein product: CASSLDRFGNEQFF.

This clonotype was picked up a small number of times. CDR3 nucleotides: TGTGCCAGCAGCCGGGGGCCCCAAGGGTTCGAGCAGTACTTC. It is translated as CASSRGPQGFEQYF. This chain links TRBV3-1 with TRBJ2-7; D is possibly TRBD1 (6 bases). Germline V gene sequence: CDR1 LGHDT, CDR2 YNNKEL (reference sequence). V dropped 4 bases and J dropped 6 bases, with 16 bases sitting between them. This CDR3 comprises 14 residues.

The rearrangement uses TRBV7-2 and TRBJ1-1, with 9 bases lining up with TRBD1. Losses at the gene ends were 3 bases for V and 0 bases for J; bases not matched to a gene: 8. CDR1 is SGHTA and CDR2 is FQGNSA in the germline V gene. The CDR3 spans 17 residues. The CDR3 sequence: CASSFERTGVMNTEAFF. The CDR3 bases are TGTGCCAGCAGCTTTGAGCGGACAGGGGTGATGAACACTGAAGCTTTCTTT.

The rearrangement links TRBV7-9 to TRBJ2-5; D is unclear. V was trimmed by 1 base and J by 5 bases, leaving 11 bases between them. The CDR3 runs to 14 residues. Germline assignment: CDR1 SEHNR and CDR2 FQNEAQ (reference sequence). The chain's CDR3 is CASSLESKEETQYF. As DNA, the CDR3 is TGTGCCAGCAGCTTAGAATCGAAAGAGGAGACCCAGTACTTC. Based on the CDR3 plus reference TRBV7-9 and TRBJ2-5, the full variable domain is DTGVSQNPRHKITKRGQNVTFRCDPISEHNRLYWYRQTLGQGPEFLTYFQNEAQLEKSRLLSDRFSAERPKGSFSTLEIQRTEQGDSAMYLCASSLESKEETQYFGPGTRLLVL.

The chain joins TRBV5-1 to TRBJ2-1; no reliable D call. The CDR3 is made up of 17 amino acids. Germline CDR1 and CDR2: SGHRS and YFSETQ. V was pared by 4 bases and J by 8 bases, with 25 bases between. The chain's CDR3 is CASSLPRSAPGGHEQFF. Here the CDR3 DNA reads TGCGCCAGCAGCCTCCCCCGGTCCGCCCCCGGTGGGCATGAGCAGTTCTTC.

V usage is TRBV5-1 and J usage is TRBJ2-3, with D perhaps given as TRBD1 or TRBD2 (5 bases each). In germline, CDR1 is SGHRS, CDR2 YFSETQ. Trimming pared 3 bases from V and 5 bases from J, leaving 13 bases between. The CDR3 consists of 14 residues. The CDR3 protein is CASSWGLSGDTQYF. CDR3 DNA: TGCGCCAGCAGCTGGGGGTTGTCAGGAGATACGCAGTATTTT. The variable domain in full, with the rest retrieved from reference TRBV5-1 and TRBJ2-3, is KAGVTQTPRYLIKTRGQQVTLSCSPISGHRSVSWYQQTPGQGLQFLFEYFSETQRNKGNFPGRFSGRQFSNSRSEMNVSTLELGDSALYLCASSWGLSGDTQYFGPGTRLTVL.

This clonotype was counted only a few times. The rearrangement links TRBV20-1 to TRBJ2-1, with D unclear. Germline lookup yields CDR1 DFQATT and CDR2 SNEGSKA (reference sequence). There are 11 residues in the CDR3. The ends were cut back, 6 bases at V and 5 bases at J, with 8 bases in the middle. The CDR3 DNA sequence: TGCAGTGCCACTCCGGACAATGAGCAGTTCTTC. This gives the protein CSATPDNEQFF.

CDR3 loop: CASSSIPVNEQFF. The CDR3, as DNA: TGCGCCAGCAGCTCAATCCCGGTTAATGAGCAGTTCTTC. V is TRBV5-1 and J is TRBJ2-1; D gene unclear. Germline CDR1 reads SGHRS; CDR2 reads YFSETQ. The CDR3 has 13 amino acids. Trimming took 3 bases from V and 7 from J, leaving 11 bases between them.

Regarding this clonotype: This may be a read error: a much more frequent sequence differs by one nucleotide. The chain carries TRBV29-1 and TRBJ2-5, with 10 bases lining up with TRBD1. CDR1 is SQVTM, CDR2 ANQGSEA, per germline. This CDR3 spans 14 amino acids. Trimming at V came to 4 bases and at J to 11 bases, leaving 13 bases not matched to a gene. CDR3 nucleotides: TGCAGCGTTGCCGCGACAGGGGGCTCCTACAAGCAGTACTTC. This codes for CSVAATGGSYKQYF. Variable domain in full (rest from reference TRBV29-1 and TRBJ2-5): SAVISQKPSRDICQRGTSLTIQCQVDSQVTMMFWYRQQPGQSLTLIATANQGSEATYESGFVIDKFPISRPNLTFSTLTVSNMSPEDSSIYLCSVAATGGSYKQYFGPGTRLLVL.

This clonotype was recorded once. The J gene is TRBJ1-6, the V gene TRBV6-1, with D uncertain. The V and J ends lost 1 base and 11 bases respectively, with 9 bases between them. This CDR3 spans 13 amino acids. The germline CDR1 and CDR2 sequences are MNHNS and SASEGT. This CDR3 is CASSEGEGPPLHF. The CDR3, as DNA: TGTGCCAGCAGTGAAGGTGAGGGTCCACCCCTCCACTTT.

The chain is built from TRBV19 and TRBJ1-5; D call uncertain. CDR1 and CDR2 from the germline V gene are LNHDA and SQIVND (reference sequence). The CDR3 totals 11 residues. V dropped 8 bases and J dropped 6 bases, with 8 bases sitting between them. CDR3 bases: TGTGCCAGTGGAGAACTTCAGCCCCAGCATTTT. This sequence encodes CASGELQPQHF. The whole variable domain, remainder taken from reference TRBV19 and TRBJ1-5, is DGGITQSPKYLFRKEGQNVTLSCEQNLNHDAMYWYRQDPGQGLRLIYYSQIVNDFQKGDIAEGYSVSREKKESFPLTVTSAQKNPTAFYLCASGELQPQHFGDGTRLSIL.

This clonotype showed up just a few times. The chain links TRBV7-9 to TRBJ2-6, with D maybe TRBD2 (6 bases). V was cut by 2 bases and J by 3 bases, with 11 bases left in between. This CDR3 region has 16 residues. Germline V gene sequence: CDR1 SEHNR, CDR2 FQNEAQ (reference sequence). CDR3 residues: CASSLSTGDGANVLTF. CDR3 nucleotide sequence: TGTGCCAGCAGCTTAAGTACGGGGGATGGGGCCAACGTCCTGACTTTC.

The chain links TRBV13 to TRBJ1-2, with D unresolved. The CDR3 spans 16 residues. CDR1 and CDR2 (germline): PRHDT, FYEKMQ (reference sequence). The V gene lost 3 bases and the J gene lost 4 bases, with 18 bases spanning the gap. In DNA form, the CDR3 reads TGTGCCAGCAGCTTGTCCGGGAGAATCGGTCGCTATGGCTACACCTTC. It is translated as CASSLSGRIGRYGYTF. Full variable domain (remainder filled in from reference TRBV13 and TRBJ1-2): AAGVIQSPRHLIKEKRETATLKCYPIPRHDTVYWYQQGPGQDPQFLISFYEKMQSDKGSIPDRFSAQQFSDYHSELNMSSLELGDSALYFCASSLSGRIGRYGYTFGSGTRLTVV.

For this clonotype: Being one base from a much bigger clone, this may be a read error. The chain recombines TRBV28 with TRBJ2-1, with D maybe TRBD1 (6 bases). The CDR3 has 14 residues. Deletions cut 4 bases from V and 14 bases from J, with 21 bases between. CDR1 is MDHEN and CDR2 is SYDVKM in the germline V gene. CDR3 sequence reads: CASSCEGFRGDEFF. CDR3 in DNA: TGTGCCAGCAGTTGCGAAGGGTTCAGGGGTGATGAGTTCTTC.

The chain employs TRBV29-1 and TRBJ2-4, with D possibly TRBD2 on 6 matching bases. The DNA end lines up better with TRBJ2-7; the J call may be wrong. CDR3 length: 13 residues. Germline V gene sequence: CDR1 SQVTM, CDR2 ANQGSEA. CDR3 in DNA: TGCAGCGTTTCGCGGGGCAACTCCTACGAGCAGTACTTC. It yields the protein CSVSRGNSYEQYF.

The chain employs TRBV7-2 and TRBJ1-2, with no clear D. The CDR3 runs to 15 residues. Germline-derived CDR1 and CDR2 are SGHTA and FQGNSA. Between the trimmed V and J ends, which lost 5 bases and 4 bases, there was a span of 17 bases. The CDR3 loop is CASSTRRAPSYGYTF. CDR3 DNA sequence: TGTGCCAGCAGCACTAGACGGGCGCCGAGCTATGGCTACACCTTC.